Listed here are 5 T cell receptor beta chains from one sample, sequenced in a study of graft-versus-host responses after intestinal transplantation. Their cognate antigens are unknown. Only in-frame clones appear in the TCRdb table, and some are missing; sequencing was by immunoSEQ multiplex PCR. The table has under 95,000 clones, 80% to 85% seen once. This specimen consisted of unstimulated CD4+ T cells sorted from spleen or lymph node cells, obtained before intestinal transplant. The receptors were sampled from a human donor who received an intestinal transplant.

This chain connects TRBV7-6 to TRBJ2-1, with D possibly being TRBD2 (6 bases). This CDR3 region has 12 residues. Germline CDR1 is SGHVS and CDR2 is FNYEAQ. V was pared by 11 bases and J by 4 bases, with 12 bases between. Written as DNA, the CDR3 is TGTGCCCGCGGGGCCGTTTACAATGAGCAGTTCTTC. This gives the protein CARGAVYNEQFF.

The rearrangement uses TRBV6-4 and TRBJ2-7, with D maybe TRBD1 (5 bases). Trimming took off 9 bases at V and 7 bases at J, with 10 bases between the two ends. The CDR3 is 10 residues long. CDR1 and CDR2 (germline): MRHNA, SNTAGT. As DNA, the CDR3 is TGTGCCAGGGGGCCGGTAGAGCAGTACTTC. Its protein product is CARGPVEQYF.

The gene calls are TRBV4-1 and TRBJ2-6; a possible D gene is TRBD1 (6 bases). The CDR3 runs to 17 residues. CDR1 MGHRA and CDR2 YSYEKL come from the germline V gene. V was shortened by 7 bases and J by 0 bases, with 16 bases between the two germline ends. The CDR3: CASNPGTLSSGANVLTF. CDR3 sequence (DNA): TGCGCCAGCAACCCAGGGACATTGAGCTCTGGGGCCAACGTCCTGACTTTC.

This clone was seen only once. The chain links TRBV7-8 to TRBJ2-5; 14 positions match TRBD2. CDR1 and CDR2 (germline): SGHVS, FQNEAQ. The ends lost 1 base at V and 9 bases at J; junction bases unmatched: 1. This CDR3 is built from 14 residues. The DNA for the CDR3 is TGTGCCAGCAGCTTAGTGGGACTAGCGGGAGCCCAGTACTTC. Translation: CASSLVGLAGAQYF.

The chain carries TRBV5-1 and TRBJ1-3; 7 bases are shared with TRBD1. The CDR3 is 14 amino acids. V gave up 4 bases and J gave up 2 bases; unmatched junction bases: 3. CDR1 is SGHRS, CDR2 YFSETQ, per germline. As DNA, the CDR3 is TGCGCCAGCAGCGACGGGACAGCTGGAAACACCATATATTTT. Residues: CASSDGTAGNTIYF. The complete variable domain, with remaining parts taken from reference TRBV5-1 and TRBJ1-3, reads KAGVTQTPRYLIKTRGQQVTLSCSPISGHRSVSWYQQTPGQGLQFLFEYFSETQRNKGNFPGRFSGRQFSNSRSEMNVSTLELGDSALYLCASSDGTAGNTIYFGEGSWLTVV.